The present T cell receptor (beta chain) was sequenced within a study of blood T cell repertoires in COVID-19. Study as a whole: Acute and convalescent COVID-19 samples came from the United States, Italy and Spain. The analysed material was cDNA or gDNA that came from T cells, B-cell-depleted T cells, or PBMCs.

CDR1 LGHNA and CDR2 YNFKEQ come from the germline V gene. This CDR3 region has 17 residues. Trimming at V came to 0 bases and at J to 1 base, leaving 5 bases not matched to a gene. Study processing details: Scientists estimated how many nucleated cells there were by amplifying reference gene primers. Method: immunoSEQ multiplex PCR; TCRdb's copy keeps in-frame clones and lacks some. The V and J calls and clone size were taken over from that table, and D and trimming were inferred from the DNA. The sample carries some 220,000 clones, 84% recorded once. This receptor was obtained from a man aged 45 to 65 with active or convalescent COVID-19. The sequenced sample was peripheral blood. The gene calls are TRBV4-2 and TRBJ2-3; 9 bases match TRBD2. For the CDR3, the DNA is TGTGCCAGCAGCCAAGAGATAGCGGGGGACCGCACAGATACGCAGTATTTT. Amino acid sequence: CASSQEIAGDRTDTQYF.